This T cell receptor (beta chain) emerged from a study of long-term antiretroviral therapy in people with HIV. CDR3 size: 14 residues. Trimming took off 4 bases at V and 0 bases at J, with 6 bases between the two ends. Germline V CDR1 and CDR2: LGHNT, FRNRAP. Sequencing relied on immunoSEQ assay v3.0, run at survey level. The method was immunoSEQ multiplex PCR; TCRdb's version includes in-frame clones alone and lacks a portion of them. The repertoire holds over 10,000 clones, with less than 90% as singletons. Relative to its sample, this clone is medium-sized (0.01 to 0.1%). The receptor's source is a woman in her thirties or forties with HIV. Sequenced material: unsorted PBMCs, taken 2.1 years after starting antiretroviral therapy. The chain links TRBV12-5 to TRBJ1-4, with D unclear. The CDR3 sequence is CASGSGATNEKLFF. In nucleotides, the CDR3 is TGTGCTAGTGGTTCCGGGGCAACTAATGAAAAACTGTTTTTT.